Below are 31 T cell receptor beta chains sequenced from a single sample in a study of vaccination and CD4 T cells after COVID-19 (dated by TCRdb to 2022 to 2024). The intended sense of this specimen's treatment or condition label: 10-day PBMC culture with coronavirus spike peptide pools or control peptides (ViraFEST assay). No antigens are known for them. To prepare the library, PCR was applied. Sequencing used an Illumina iSeq 100. DNA from cultured CD4+ T cells underwent TCR sequencing with the Oncomine TCR Beta short-read assay at the Johns Hopkins FTIC core. TCRdb reworked the public reads: Q25 trimming with fastp, MiXCR clone assembly, productive beta chains retained. Each record represents a unique CDR3 protein, reported with the most common genes and DNA among its rows. Within this sample are over 13,000 distinct CDR3 sequences, with approximately 25% of them counted one time only. The ten largest clonotypes hold over 15% of the sample.

Sequences were derived from CD4+ T cells from blood, cultured in vitro, sampled after SARS-CoV-2 vaccination. Receptor source: a human donor who had recovered from COVID-19.

The chain links TRBV20-1 to TRBJ2-7; TRBD2 matches at 10 bases. The ends lost 3 bases at V and 4 bases at J; junction bases unmatched: 9. Germline lookup yields CDR1 DFQATT and CDR2 SNEGSKA (reference sequence). The length of the CDR3 is 15 residues. The CDR3: CSASGLAGVGYEQYF. For the CDR3, the DNA is TGCAGTGCTAGCGGGCTAGCGGGAGTAGGGTACGAGCAGTACTTC.

The V call is TRBV12-3 or TRBV12-4, the J call TRBJ2-3; 9 nucleotides align to TRBD2. The CDR3 totals 16 residues. The trim removed 2 bases at V and 6 bases at J, leaving 9 bases unmatched. CDR3 coding DNA: TGTGCCAGCAGTTTAAGGGCGGGAGGGCCGGTGGATACGCAGTATTTT. Its translation: CASSLRAGGPVDTQYF.

This clonotype was found a few times. CDR3 sequence (DNA): TGTGCCAGCAGCGTAGCTCCAGTACGGGGTTCCGAGGCACCCCTCCACTTT. Amino acids: CASSVAPVRGSEAPLHF. The chain joins TRBV9 to TRBJ1-6; D remains ambiguous. The CDR3 sequence is 17 residues long. Germline assignment: CDR1 SGDLS and CDR2 YYNGEE. V was trimmed by 0 bases and J by 11 bases, leaving 21 bases between them. The full variable domain, its missing parts supplied by reference TRBV9 and TRBJ1-6, is DSGVTQTPKHLITATGQRVTLRCSPRSGDLSVYWYQQSLDQGLQFLIQYYNGEERAKGNILERFSAQQFPDLHSELNLSSLELGDSALYFCASSVAPVRGSEAPLHFGNGTRLTVT.

The chain uses TRBV6-2 or TRBV6-3 and TRBJ2-1; no reliable D call. The CDR3 spans 11 residues. V was cut by 3 bases and J by 8 bases, with 5 bases left in between. The V gene's germline CDR1 is MNHEY and CDR2 SVGEGT. CDR3 sequence (DNA): TGTGCCAGCAGTTATCCAGATGAGCAGTTCTTC. This translates into CASSYPDEQFF.

There are a few counts of this clonotype. The rearrangement links TRBV28 to TRBJ2-1; 8 bases fit TRBD2. Germline lookup yields CDR1 MDHEN and CDR2 SYDVKM. V lost 8 bases and J lost 8; bases outside the gene matches: 8. The CDR3 has 13 residues. The CDR3 sequence: CASGGLGVHEQFF. CDR3 coding DNA: TGTGCCAGCGGGGGACTAGGGGTACATGAGCAGTTCTTC.

This clonotype is deemed medium-sized. The V gene is TRBV6-1, the J gene TRBJ2-7; 8 nucleotides agree with TRBD2. Trimming cost V 2 bases and J 3 bases; bases outside gene matches: 3. CDR3 length equals 14 residues. Germline CDR1 is MNHNS and CDR2 is SASEGT. The CDR3 DNA follows: TGTGCCAGCAGTGAAAGGGGGACTAGCTACGAGCAGTACTTC. The encoded protein is CASSERGTSYEQYF.

The genes are TRBV7-2 and TRBJ1-1; 7 positions match TRBD1. The ends lost 4 bases at V and 1 base at J; junction bases unmatched: 3. CDR1 is SGHTA and CDR2 is FQGNSA in the germline V gene. The length of the CDR3 is 14 residues. The CDR3 nucleotides read TGTGCCAGCAGCTCCCAGGGGGGGAACACTGAAGCTTTCTTT. This translates into CASSSQGGNTEAFF.

The chain carries TRBV6-2 or TRBV6-3 and TRBJ2-7; either TRBD1 or TRBD2 may supply D (6 bases each). Germline CDR1 MNHEY, CDR2 SVGEGT. CDR3 length equals 18 residues. V was shortened by 8 bases and J by 4 bases, with 30 bases between the two germline ends. CDR3 in amino acids: CASLTGGHSRGLSYEQYF. For the CDR3, the DNA is TGTGCCAGCCTGACCGGGGGACACAGCCGGGGCCTGTCGTACGAGCAGTACTTC.

This clonotype is labeled medium-sized. The J gene is TRBJ1-5, the V gene TRBV20-1; tentative D call: TRBD1 (5 bases). The V gene's germline CDR1 is DFQATT and CDR2 SNEGSKA (reference sequence). The CDR3 has 14 residues. The V gene lost 3 bases and the J gene lost 0 bases, with 9 bases spanning the gap. Here the CDR3 reads CSARGVYSNQPQHF. Here the CDR3 DNA reads TGCAGTGCTAGGGGGGTGTATAGCAATCAGCCCCAGCATTTT.

This chain joins TRBV6-1 and TRBJ1-3, with D unclear. Germline CDR1 is MNHNS and CDR2 is SASEGT. The CDR3 covers 13 residues. Trimming removed 5 bases from V and 7 bases from J, with 12 bases in between. The CDR3 here is CASSRSPGNTIYF. As DNA, the CDR3 is TGTGCCAGCAGTCGAAGTCCGGGGAACACCATATATTTT.

The chain uses TRBV6-1 and TRBJ1-2; 8 bases are shared with TRBD1. The trim removed 0 bases at V and 4 bases at J, leaving 4 bases unmatched. This CDR3 is built from 15 residues. Germline V lookup: CDR1 MNHNS, CDR2 SASEGT. CDR3 DNA sequence: TGTGCCAGCAGTGAAGCCGGGACAGGCGGCTATGGCTACACCTTC. This codes for CASSEAGTGGYGYTF.

This clonotype was found once. The junction differs from germline at one of its ends, possibly a read error. The CDR3 region is CASSYSKGTGGAYGYGYAF. CDR3 bases: TGTGCCAGCAGTTACTCGAAAGGGACAGGGGGCGCCTACGGCTATGGCTACGCCTTC. The gene calls are TRBV6-2 or TRBV6-3 and TRBJ1-2; 12 bases are shared with TRBD1. Germline-derived CDR1 and CDR2 are MNHEY and SVGEGT. The length of the CDR3 is 19 residues.

The chain joins TRBV20-1 to TRBJ2-5; D perhaps matches TRBD2 (6 bases). Germline V lookup: CDR1 DFQATT, CDR2 SNEGSKA (reference sequence). The CDR3 is 13 residues long. V gave up 6 bases and J gave up 4 bases, with 15 bases separating them. CDR3 region: CSAKTAGRETQYF. The CDR3 DNA sequence: TGCAGTGCAAAGACGGCGGGGCGAGAGACCCAGTACTTC.

The V gene is TRBV24-1, the J gene TRBJ2-5; possible D gene TRBD2, 6 bases. V dropped 4 bases and J dropped 3 bases, with 14 bases sitting between them. There are 15 residues in the CDR3. Germline V lookup: CDR1 KGHDR, CDR2 SFDVKD. This chain's CDR3 is CATSDRGRGKETQYF. CDR3 coding DNA: TGTGCCACCAGTGACCGCGGGCGGGGCAAAGAGACCCAGTACTTC.

Only a few counts were recorded for this clonotype. This rearrangement joins TRBV27 to TRBJ2-7; 9 bases match TRBD1. V shed 5 bases and J 5 bases; nucleotides not matched to a gene: 7. The CDR3 is made up of 14 amino acids. Per the germline V gene, CDR1 is MNHEY and CDR2 is SMNVEV (reference sequence). The CDR3 is CASSLRQGVDEQYF. The CDR3 coding sequence is TGTGCCAGCAGTCTTAGACAGGGGGTTGACGAGCAGTACTTC.

This chain joins TRBV7-6 and TRBJ2-1, with TRBD2 identical over 7 bases. Looked up from germline, CDR1 is SGHVS and CDR2 is FNYEAQ. The CDR3 has 16 residues. V lost 2 bases and J lost 2; bases outside the gene matches: 6. CDR3 nucleotide sequence: TGTGCCAGCAGCTTATTTAGCGGGCGTACCTACAATGAGCAGTTCTTC. This translates into CASSLFSGRTYNEQFF. The full variable domain, completed using reference TRBV7-6 and TRBJ2-1, is GAGVSQSPRYKVTKRGQDVALRCDPISGHVSLYWYRQALGQGPEFLTYFNYEAQQDKSGLPNDRFSAERPEGSISTLTIQRTEQRDSAMYRCASSLFSGRTYNEQFFGPGTRLTVL.

For the CDR3, the DNA is TGCAGTGCCGCGGGTCAGCAGCTTGCAACTAATGAAAAACTGTTTTTT. Residues: CSAAGQQLATNEKLFF. The genes are TRBV20-1 and TRBJ1-4, with D unresolved. This CDR3 has 16 residues. CDR1 is DFQATT and CDR2 is SNEGSKA in the germline V gene (reference sequence). Trimming stripped 6 bases from V and 0 bases from J, with 17 bases between.

This clonotype has a handful of counts. The chain links TRBV5-1 to TRBJ2-7; 9 bases agree with TRBD2. The V and J ends lost 4 bases and 2 bases, in that order; junction bases with no gene match: 4. The CDR3 has 14 residues. The V gene's germline CDR1 is SGHRS and CDR2 YFSETQ. Here the CDR3 reads CASSRGRGAYEQYF. The CDR3 coding sequence is TGCGCCAGCAGCCGCGGGAGGGGTGCCTACGAGCAGTACTTC.

This clonotype is deemed medium-sized. V usage is TRBV20-1 and J usage is TRBJ1-5; D possibly corresponds to TRBD1 (5 bases). CDR3 length: 13 amino acids. CDR1 and CDR2 (germline): DFQATT, SNEGSKA (reference sequence). V lost 4 bases and J 2 bases, leaving 9 bases between the germline ends. CDR3 in DNA: TGCAGTGCTAACCGCAGGGGCAATCAGCCCCAGCATTTT. Translated: CSANRRGNQPQHF.

This clonotype was found a few times. The chain couples TRBV7-2 to TRBJ2-2; TRBD2 matches 12 bases. Per the germline V gene, CDR1 is SGHTA and CDR2 is FQGNSA. The CDR3 totals 17 residues. Trimming cost V 1 base and J 5 bases; bases outside gene matches: 5. The CDR3 region has the DNA TGTGCCAGCAGCTTAGTTTCTAGCGGGAGGGGAACCGGGGAGCTGTTTTTT. Residues: CASSLVSSGRGTGELFF.

This clonotype was counted a few times. V gene TRBV7-2 combines with J gene TRBJ2-2, with a weak D call TRBD2 (6 bases). The V end was cut by 5 bases, the J end by 3 bases, with 13 bases between. Germline V CDR1 and CDR2: SGHTA, FQGNSA. This CDR3 has 15 amino acids. The chain's CDR3 is CASSPPSAHTGELFF. CDR3 nucleotide sequence: TGTGCCAGCAGCCCACCTAGCGCCCACACCGGGGAGCTGTTTTTT.

The gene calls are TRBV24-1 and TRBJ2-7; D perhaps matches TRBD1 (5 bases). This CDR3 is built from 13 residues. V was shortened by 4 bases and J by 4 bases, with 10 bases between the two germline ends. Germline V gene sequence: CDR1 KGHDR, CDR2 SFDVKD. The CDR3 loop is CATSDQTAYEQYF. The CDR3 DNA sequence: TGTGCCACCAGTGACCAGACAGCTTACGAGCAGTACTTC.

V usage is TRBV28 and J usage is TRBJ2-7; no clear D. Deletions cut 6 bases from V and 5 bases from J, with 17 bases between. The CDR3 is 14 residues long. CDR1 and CDR2 from the germline V gene are MDHEN and SYDVKM. The CDR3 sequence is CASSLGRPANEQYF. Here the CDR3 DNA reads TGTGCCAGCAGCCTCGGTAGACCAGCGAACGAGCAGTACTTC.

This rearrangement joins TRBV20-1 to TRBJ1-5; the D gene is possibly TRBD1 (5 bases). The CDR3 covers 16 residues. Germline V CDR1 and CDR2: DFQATT, SNEGSKA (reference sequence). Between the trimmed V and J ends, which lost 0 bases and 6 bases, there was a span of 18 bases. CDR3: CSARDHNAGISQPQHF. CDR3 DNA sequence: TGCAGTGCTAGAGATCATAATGCAGGGATAAGTCAGCCCCAGCATTTT.

The chain joins TRBV4-3 to TRBJ1-1, with a weak D call TRBD1 (6 bases). Germline-derived CDR1 and CDR2 are LGHNA and YSLEER. The CDR3 contains 14 residues. V gave up 2 bases and J gave up 4 bases, with 11 bases separating them. The chain's CDR3 is CASSQWGRGTEAFF. The DNA of the CDR3 is TGCGCCAGCAGCCAATGGGGGCGCGGCACTGAAGCTTTCTTT.

This clonotype occurred a few times. The chain couples TRBV25-1 to TRBJ1-1; D is unclear. Per germline, CDR1 MGHDK and CDR2 SYGVNS. Trimming took 5 bases from V and 3 from J, leaving 7 bases between them. The CDR3 runs 12 residues. The CDR3 nucleotides are TGTGCCAGCAGTCGGCGGGACACTGAAGCTTTCTTT. It encodes CASSRRDTEAFF.

This rearrangement joins TRBV20-1 to TRBJ1-2, with 11 bases matching TRBD1. Germline values: CDR1 DFQATT, CDR2 SNEGSKA (reference sequence). V trimming: 0 bases; J trimming: 5 bases; junction bases outside the gene matches: 8. CDR3 length: 16 amino acids. DNA for the CDR3: TGCAGTGCTAGAGACCCATCTGGGACAGGGGGTTATGGCTACACCTTC. Amino acids: CSARDPSGTGGYGYTF.

This clonotype ranks as medium-sized. The genes are TRBV20-1 and TRBJ1-2; no definite D call. This CDR3 comprises 16 residues. Germline assignment: CDR1 DFQATT and CDR2 SNEGSKA (reference sequence). Deletions cut 7 bases from V and 5 bases from J, with 26 bases between. The CDR3 sequence: CSVGQSSSLGAYGYTF. The CDR3 DNA is TGCAGTGTTGGGCAGTCCAGCTCGCTAGGAGCATATGGCTACACCTTC.

V gene TRBV11-1 combines with J gene TRBJ2-3; 12 nucleotides line up with TRBD1. J lost 5 bases, V lost 7 bases, and 7 bases had no gene match. The CDR3 is 15 residues long. From germline, CDR1 is SGHAT and CDR2 FQDESV (reference sequence). The CDR3 loop is CASTPGDRGRDTQYF. Written as DNA, the CDR3 is TGTGCCAGCACCCCAGGGGACAGGGGGCGAGATACGCAGTATTTT.

The genes are TRBV19 and TRBJ2-3; 12 bases align to TRBD2. From germline, CDR1 is LNHDA and CDR2 SQIVND (reference sequence). The CDR3 loop spans 15 amino acids. V shed 6 bases and J 2 bases; nucleotides not matched to a gene: 3. This chain's CDR3 is CASSGLAGFTDTQYF. Here the CDR3 DNA reads TGTGCCAGTAGCGGACTAGCGGGATTCACAGATACGCAGTATTTT.

The V and J genes are TRBV28 and TRBJ1-1; 7 positions agree with TRBD1. Germline loops: CDR1 MDHEN, CDR2 SYDVKM. J lost 2 bases, V lost 6 bases, and 12 bases had no gene match. CDR3 length equals 16 residues. The CDR3: CASRATLGQSNTEAFF. The CDR3 DNA is TGTGCCAGCAGGGCAACACTGGGACAGAGCAACACTGAAGCTTTCTTT. Filled out from reference TRBV28 and TRBJ1-1, the complete variable domain reads DVKVTQSSRYLVKRTGEKVFLECVQDMDHENMFWYRQDPGLGLRLIYFSYDVKMKEKGDIPEGYSVSREKKERFSLILESASTNQTSMYLCASRATLGQSNTEAFFGQGTRLTVV.